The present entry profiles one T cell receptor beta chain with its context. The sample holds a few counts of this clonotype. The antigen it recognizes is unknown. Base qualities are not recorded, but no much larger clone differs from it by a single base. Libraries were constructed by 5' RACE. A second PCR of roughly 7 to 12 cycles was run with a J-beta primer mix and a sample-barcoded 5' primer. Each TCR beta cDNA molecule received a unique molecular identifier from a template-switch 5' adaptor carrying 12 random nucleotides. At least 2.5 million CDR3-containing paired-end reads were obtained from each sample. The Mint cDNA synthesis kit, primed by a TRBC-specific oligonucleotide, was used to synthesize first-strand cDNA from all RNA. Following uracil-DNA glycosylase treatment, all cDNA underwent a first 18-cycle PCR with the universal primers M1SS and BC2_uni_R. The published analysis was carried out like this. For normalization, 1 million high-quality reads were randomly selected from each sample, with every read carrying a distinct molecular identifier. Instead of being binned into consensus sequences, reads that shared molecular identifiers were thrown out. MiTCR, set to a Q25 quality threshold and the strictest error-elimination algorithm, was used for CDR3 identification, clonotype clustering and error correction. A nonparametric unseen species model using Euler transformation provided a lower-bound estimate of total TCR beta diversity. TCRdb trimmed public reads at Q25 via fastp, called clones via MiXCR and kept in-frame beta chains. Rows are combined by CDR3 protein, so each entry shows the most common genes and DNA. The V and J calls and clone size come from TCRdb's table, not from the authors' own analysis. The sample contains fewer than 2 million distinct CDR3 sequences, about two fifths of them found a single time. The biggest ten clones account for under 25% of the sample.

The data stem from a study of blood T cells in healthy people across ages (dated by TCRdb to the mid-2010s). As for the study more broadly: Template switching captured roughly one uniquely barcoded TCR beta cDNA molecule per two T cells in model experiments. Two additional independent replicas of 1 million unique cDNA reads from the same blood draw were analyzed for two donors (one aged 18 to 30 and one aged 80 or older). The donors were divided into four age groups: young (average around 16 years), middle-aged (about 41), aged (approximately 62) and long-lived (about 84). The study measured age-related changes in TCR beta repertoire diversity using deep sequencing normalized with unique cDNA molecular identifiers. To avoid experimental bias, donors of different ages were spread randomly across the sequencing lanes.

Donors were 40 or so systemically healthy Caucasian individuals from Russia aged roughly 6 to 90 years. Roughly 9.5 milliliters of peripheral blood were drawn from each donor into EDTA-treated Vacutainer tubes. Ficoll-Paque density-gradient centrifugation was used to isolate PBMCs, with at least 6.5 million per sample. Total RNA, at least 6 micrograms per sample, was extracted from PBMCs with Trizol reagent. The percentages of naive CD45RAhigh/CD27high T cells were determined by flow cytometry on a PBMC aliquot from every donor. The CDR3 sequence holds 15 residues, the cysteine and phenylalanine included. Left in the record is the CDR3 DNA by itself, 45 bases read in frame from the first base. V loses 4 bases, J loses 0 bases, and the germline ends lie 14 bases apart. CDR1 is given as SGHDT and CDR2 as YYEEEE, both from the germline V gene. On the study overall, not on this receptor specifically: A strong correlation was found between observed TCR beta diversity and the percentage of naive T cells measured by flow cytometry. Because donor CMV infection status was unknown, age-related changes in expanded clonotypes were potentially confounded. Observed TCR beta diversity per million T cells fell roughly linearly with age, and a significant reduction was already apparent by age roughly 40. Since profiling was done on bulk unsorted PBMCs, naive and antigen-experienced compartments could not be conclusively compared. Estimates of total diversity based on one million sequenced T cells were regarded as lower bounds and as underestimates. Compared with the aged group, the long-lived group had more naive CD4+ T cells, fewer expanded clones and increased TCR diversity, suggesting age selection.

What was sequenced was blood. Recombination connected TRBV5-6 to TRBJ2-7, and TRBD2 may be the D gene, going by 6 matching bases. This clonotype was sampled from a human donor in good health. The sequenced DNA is TGTGCCAGCAGCACTAGCCCCGGCACCTCCTACGAGCAGTACTTC. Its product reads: CASSTSPGTSYEQYF.